This TCR beta chain was sequenced in a study of blood T cell repertoires in COVID-19. Looking at the study overall: In each case, the material was cDNA or gDNA derived from T cells, B-cell-depleted T cells, or PBMCs.

TCRdb's table, derived via immunoSEQ multiplex PCR, lists solely in-frame clones and lacks some. In the table there are more than 300,000 clones, under 90% of which are singletons. Germline V gene data show CDR1 as SEHNR and CDR2 as FQNEAQ (reference sequence). The junction had 9 bases not matched to a gene; V was cut back by 5 bases and J by 4 bases. The CDR3 consists of 16 residues. Participant-reported clinical history was the basis for cohort assignment. Two consecutive negative NP/OP PCR tests, clearance, or resolved symptoms defined Cohort 3 recovery. The receptor's source is a woman under 30 who had recovered from COVID-19. Material: PBMCs or T cells enriched from blood (not recorded which). This chain joins TRBV7-9 and TRBJ2-2, with TRBD1 matching over 8 bases. CDR3 amino acids: CASSTLQGAGTGELFF. CDR3 coding DNA: TGTGCCAGCAGCACCCTCCAGGGGGCGGGCACCGGGGAGCTGTTTTTT.